This T cell receptor (beta chain) emerged from a study of a mutant IDH1 vaccine in newly diagnosed glioma. Assay used: immunoSEQ multiplex PCR; TCRdb lists only in-frame clones, some missing. The sample lists approximately 110,000 clones; 90% were seen once. Time point in this sample: week 11, during vaccination. Vaccine doses each comprised 300 ug of mutant IDH1 20-mer peptide, with topical imiquimod. Germline-derived CDR1 and CDR2 are SGHRS and YFSETQ. The V end lost 4 bases, the J end lost 3 bases, and 15 bases lay between the germline ends. The length of the CDR3 is 15 residues. A note on this clone: The antigen is undetermined.

The sequence was collected from a woman between 45 and 65 years old with glioma. The specimen comprised PBMCs, sampled from a glioma patient whose treatment included an IDH1 peptide vaccine. The chain couples TRBV5-1 to TRBJ2-3; D perhaps matches TRBD2 (7 bases). The CDR3 DNA is TGCGCCAGCAGCAGGGGGAGGGCCCCGACAGATACGCAGTATTTT. Its translation is CASSRGRAPTDTQYF.